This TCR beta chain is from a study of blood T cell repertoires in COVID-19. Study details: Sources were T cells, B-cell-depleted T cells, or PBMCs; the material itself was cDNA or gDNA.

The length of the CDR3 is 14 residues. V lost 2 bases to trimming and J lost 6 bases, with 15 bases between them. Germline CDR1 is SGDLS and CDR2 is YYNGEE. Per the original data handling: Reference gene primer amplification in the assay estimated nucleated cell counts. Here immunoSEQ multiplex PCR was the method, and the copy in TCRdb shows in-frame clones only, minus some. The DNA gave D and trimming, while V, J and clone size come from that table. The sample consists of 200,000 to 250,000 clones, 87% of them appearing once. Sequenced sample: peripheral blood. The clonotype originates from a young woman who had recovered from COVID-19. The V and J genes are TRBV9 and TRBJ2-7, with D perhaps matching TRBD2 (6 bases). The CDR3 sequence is CASSVAGSFGEQYF. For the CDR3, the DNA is TGTGCCAGCAGCGTTGCGGGGTCGTTTGGCGAGCAGTACTTC. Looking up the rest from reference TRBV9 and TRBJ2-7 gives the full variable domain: DSGVTQTPKHLITATGQRVTLRCSPRSGDLSVYWYQQSLDQGLQFLIQYYNGEERAKGNILERFSAQQFPDLHSELNLSSLELGDSALYFCASSVAGSFGEQYFGPGTRLTVT.